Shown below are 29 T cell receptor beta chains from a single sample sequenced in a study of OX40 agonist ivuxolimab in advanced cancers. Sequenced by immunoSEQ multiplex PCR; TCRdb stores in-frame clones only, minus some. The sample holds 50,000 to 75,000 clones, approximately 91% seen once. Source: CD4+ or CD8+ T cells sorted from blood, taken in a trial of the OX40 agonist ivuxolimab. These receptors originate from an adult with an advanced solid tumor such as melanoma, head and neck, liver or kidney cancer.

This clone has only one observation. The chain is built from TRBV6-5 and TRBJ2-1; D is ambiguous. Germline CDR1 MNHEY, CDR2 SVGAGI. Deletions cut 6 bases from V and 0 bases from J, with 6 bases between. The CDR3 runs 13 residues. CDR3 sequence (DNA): TGTGCCAGCAGGATGAGCTCCTACAATGAGCAGTTCTTC. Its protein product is CASRMSSYNEQFF.

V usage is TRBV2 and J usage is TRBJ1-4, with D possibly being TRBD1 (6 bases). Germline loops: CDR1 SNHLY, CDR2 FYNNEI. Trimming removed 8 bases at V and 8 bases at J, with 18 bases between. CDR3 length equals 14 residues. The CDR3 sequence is CASQTGPGREKLFF. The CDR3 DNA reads TGTGCCAGCCAGACAGGCCCCGGAAGGGAAAAACTGTTTTTT.

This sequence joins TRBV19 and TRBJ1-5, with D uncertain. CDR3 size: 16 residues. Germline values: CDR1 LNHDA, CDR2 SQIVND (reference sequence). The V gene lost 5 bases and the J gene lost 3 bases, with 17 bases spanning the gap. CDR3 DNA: TGTGCCAGTAGTCAGGCAGGAAGGGCCACCAATCAGCCCCAGCATTTT. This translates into CASSQAGRATNQPQHF. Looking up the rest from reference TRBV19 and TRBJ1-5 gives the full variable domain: DGGITQSPKYLFRKEGQNVTLSCEQNLNHDAMYWYRQDPGQGLRLIYYSQIVNDFQKGDIAEGYSVSREKKESFPLTVTSAQKNPTAFYLCASSQAGRATNQPQHFGDGTRLSIL.

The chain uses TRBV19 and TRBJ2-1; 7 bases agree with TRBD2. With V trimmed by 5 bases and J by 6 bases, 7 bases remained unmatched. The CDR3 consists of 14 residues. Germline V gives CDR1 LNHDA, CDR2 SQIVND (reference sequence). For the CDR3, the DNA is TGTGCCAGTAGTGATTACAGCGGGATCAATGAGCAGTTCTTC. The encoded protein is CASSDYSGINEQFF.

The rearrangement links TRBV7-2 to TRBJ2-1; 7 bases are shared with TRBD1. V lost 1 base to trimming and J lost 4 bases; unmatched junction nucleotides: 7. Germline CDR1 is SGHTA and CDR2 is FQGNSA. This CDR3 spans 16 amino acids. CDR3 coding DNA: TGTGCCAGCAGCTTAGGAGGACAGGTGGGGTACAATGAGCAGTTCTTC. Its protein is CASSLGGQVGYNEQFF.

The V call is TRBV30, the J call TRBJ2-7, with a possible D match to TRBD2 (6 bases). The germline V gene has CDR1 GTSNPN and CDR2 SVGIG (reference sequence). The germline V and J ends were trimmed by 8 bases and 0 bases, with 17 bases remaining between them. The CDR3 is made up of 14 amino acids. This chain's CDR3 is CAGGTGGSSYEQYF. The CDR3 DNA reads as TGTGCCGGGGGTACCGGGGGATCCTCCTACGAGCAGTACTTC.

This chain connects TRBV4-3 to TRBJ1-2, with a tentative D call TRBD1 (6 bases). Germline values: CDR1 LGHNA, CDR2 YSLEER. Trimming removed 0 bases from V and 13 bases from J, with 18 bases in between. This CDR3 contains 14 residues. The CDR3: CASSQDTIRTALTF. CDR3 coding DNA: TGCGCCAGCAGCCAAGACACGATACGGACAGCCCTCACCTTC.

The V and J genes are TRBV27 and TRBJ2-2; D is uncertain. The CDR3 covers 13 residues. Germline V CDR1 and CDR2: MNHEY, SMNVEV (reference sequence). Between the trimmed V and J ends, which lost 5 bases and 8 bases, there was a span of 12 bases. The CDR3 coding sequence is TGTGCCAGCAGTCCCCTATTGTGGGGGGAGCTGTTTTTT. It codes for CASSPLLWGELFF.

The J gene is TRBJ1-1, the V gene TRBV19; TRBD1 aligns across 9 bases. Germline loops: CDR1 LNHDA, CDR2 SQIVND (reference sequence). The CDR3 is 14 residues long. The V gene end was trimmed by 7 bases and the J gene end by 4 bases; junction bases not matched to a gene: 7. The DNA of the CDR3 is TGTGCCAGTACCTGGGACAGGGTGAGCACTGAAGCTTTCTTT. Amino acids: CASTWDRVSTEAFF.

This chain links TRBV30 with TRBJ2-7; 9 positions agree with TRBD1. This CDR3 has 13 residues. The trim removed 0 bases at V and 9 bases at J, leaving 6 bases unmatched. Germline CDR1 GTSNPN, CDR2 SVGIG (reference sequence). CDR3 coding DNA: TGTGCCTGGAGTGTACCGGGACAGGGCGGGCAGTACTTC. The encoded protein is CAWSVPGQGGQYF.

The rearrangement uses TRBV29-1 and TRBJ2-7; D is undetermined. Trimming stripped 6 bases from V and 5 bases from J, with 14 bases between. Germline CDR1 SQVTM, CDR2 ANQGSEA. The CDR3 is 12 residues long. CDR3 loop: CSVGRSINEQYF. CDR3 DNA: TGCAGCGTCGGCAGGTCTATCAACGAGCAGTACTTC.

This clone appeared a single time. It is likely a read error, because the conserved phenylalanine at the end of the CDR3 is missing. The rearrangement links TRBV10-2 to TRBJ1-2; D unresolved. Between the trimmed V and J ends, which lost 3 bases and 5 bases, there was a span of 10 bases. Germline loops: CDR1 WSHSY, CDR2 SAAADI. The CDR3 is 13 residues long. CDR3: CASSESVVYGYTL. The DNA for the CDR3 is TGCGCCAGCAGTGAAAGCGTTGTATATGGCTACACCCTC.

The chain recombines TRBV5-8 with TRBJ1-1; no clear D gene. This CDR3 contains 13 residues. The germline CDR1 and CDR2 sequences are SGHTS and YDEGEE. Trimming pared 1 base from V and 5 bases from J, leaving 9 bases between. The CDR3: CASSLTLGTEAFF. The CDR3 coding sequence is TGTGCCAGCAGCTTGACGCTTGGTACTGAAGCTTTCTTT.

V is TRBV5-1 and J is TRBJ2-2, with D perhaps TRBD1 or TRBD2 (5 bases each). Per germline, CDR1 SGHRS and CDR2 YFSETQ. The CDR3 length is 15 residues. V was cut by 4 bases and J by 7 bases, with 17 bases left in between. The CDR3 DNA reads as TGCGCCAGCAGCCCCCAGGACACCGCGGGCGGGGAGCTGTTTTTT. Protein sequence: CASSPQDTAGGELFF.

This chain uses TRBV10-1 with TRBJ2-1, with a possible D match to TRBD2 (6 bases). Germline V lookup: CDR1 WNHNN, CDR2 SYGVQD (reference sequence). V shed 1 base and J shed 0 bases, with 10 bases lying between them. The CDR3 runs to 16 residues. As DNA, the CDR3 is TGCGCCAGCAGTGAGTGGGTCGGGAGCTCCTACAATGAGCAGTTCTTC. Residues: CASSEWVGSSYNEQFF.

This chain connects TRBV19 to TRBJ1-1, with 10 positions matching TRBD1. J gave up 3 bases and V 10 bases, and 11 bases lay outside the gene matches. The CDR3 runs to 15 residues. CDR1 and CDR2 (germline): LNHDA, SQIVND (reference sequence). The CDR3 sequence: CATQGVGTGDTEAFF. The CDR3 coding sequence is TGTGCCACCCAAGGGGTAGGGACAGGGGACACTGAAGCTTTCTTT.

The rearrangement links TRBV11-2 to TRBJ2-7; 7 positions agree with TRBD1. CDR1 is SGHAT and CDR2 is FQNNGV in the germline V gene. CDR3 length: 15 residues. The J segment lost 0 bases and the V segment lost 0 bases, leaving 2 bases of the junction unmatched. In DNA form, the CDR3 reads TGTGCCAGCAGCTTAGAGACAGGGAGCTCCTACGAGCAGTACTTC. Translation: CASSLETGSSYEQYF.

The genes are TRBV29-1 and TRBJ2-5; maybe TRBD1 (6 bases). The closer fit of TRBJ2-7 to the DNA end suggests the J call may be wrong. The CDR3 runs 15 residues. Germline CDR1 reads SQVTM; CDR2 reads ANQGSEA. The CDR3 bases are TGCAGCGTTGCGGAGTCTTGGGGGCGAACCTACGAGCAGTACTTC. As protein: CSVAESWGRTYEQYF.

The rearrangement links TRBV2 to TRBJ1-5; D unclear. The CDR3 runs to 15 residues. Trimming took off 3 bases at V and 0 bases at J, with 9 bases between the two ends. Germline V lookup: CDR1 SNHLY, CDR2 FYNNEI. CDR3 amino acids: CASSDNSYSNQPQHF. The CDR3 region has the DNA TGTGCCAGCAGTGACAACAGTTATAGCAATCAGCCCCAGCATTTT.

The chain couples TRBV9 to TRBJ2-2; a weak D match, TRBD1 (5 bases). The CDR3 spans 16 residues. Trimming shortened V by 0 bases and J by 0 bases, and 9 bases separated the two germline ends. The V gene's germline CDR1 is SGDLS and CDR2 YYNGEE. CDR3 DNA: TGTGCCAGCAGCGTAGCCAGGACAACGAACACCGGGGAGCTGTTTTTT. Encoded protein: CASSVARTTNTGELFF.

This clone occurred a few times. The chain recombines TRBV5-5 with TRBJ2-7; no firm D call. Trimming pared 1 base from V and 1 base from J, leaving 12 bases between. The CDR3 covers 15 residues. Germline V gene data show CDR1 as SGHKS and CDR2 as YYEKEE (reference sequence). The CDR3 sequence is CASSLQQIPSYEQYF. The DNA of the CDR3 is TGTGCCAGCAGCTTGCAACAGATTCCTTCCTACGAGCAGTACTTC.

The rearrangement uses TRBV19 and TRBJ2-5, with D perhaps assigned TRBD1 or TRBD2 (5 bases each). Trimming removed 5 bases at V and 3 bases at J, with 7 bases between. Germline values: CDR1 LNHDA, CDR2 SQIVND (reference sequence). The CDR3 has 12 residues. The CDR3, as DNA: TGTGCCAGTAGTCTGGGGGAAGAGACCCAGTACTTC. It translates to CASSLGEETQYF.

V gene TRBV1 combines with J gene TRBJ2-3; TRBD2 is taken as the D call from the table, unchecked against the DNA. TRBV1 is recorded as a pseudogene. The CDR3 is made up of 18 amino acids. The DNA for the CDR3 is TGCACCAGCAGCCAACCGATACTAGCGGGAGGCACCACAGATACGCAGTATTTT. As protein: CTSSQPILAGGTTDTQYF.

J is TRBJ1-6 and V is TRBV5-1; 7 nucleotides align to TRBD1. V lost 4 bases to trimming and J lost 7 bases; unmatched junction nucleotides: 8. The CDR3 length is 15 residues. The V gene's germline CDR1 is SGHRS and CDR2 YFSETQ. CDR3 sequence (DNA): TGCGCCAGCAGCCCACGGACAGGCTCCAATTCACCCCTCCACTTT. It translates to CASSPRTGSNSPLHF.

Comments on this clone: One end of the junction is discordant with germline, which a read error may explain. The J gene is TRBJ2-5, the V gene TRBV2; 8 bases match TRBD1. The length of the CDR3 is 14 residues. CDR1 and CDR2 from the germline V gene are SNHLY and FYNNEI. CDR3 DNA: TGTGTCAGCAGTATCGGACAGGGACAAGAGACCCAGTACTTC. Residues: CVSSIGQGQETQYF. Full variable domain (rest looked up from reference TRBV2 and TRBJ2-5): EPEVTQTPSHQVTQMGQEVILRCVPISNHLYFYWYRQILGQKVEFLVSFYNNEISEKSEIFDDQFSVERPDGSNFTLKIRSTKLEDSAMYFCVSSIGQGQETQYFGPGTRLLVL.

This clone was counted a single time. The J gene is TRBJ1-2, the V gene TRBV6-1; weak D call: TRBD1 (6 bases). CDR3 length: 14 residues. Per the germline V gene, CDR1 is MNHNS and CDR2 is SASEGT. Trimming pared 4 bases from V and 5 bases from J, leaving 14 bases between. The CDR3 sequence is CASSGAVGGYGYTF. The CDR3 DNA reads TGTGCCAGCAGTGGGGCAGTAGGGGGTTATGGCTACACCTTC.

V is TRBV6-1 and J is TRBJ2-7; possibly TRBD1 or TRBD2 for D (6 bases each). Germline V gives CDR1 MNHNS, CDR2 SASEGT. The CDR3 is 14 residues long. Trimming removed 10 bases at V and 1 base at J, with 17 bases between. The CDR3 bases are TGTGCCACCCCCGGGGGCGGGCCTTCCTACGAGCAGTACTTC. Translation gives CATPGGGPSYEQYF.

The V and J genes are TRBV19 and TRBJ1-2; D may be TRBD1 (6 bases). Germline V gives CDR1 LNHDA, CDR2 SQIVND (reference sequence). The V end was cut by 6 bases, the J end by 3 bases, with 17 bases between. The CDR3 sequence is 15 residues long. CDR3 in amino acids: CASSRQVMSHYGYTF. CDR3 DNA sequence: TGTGCCAGTAGCCGACAGGTAATGAGCCACTATGGCTACACCTTC. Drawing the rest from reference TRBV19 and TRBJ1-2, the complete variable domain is DGGITQSPKYLFRKEGQNVTLSCEQNLNHDAMYWYRQDPGQGLRLIYYSQIVNDFQKGDIAEGYSVSREKKESFPLTVTSAQKNPTAFYLCASSRQVMSHYGYTFGSGTRLTVV.

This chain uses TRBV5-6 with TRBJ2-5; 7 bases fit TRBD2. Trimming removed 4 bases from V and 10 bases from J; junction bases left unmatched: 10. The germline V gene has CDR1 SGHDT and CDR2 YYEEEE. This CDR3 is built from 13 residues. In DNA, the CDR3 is TGTGCCAGCAGCCCGGTGGGGGGGGAGGGCCAGTACTTC. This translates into CASSPVGGEGQYF.